These T cell receptor beta chains were read from a single sample in a study of identical twins. TCRdb recomputed calls from the 5' RACE reads with MiXCR, one row per CDR3 protein. The table has some 760,000 distinct CDR3 sequences, 18% seen once. The same specimen was also included in a second study, on T cells expressing NK-cell markers.

The specimen sequenced was PBMCs. These receptors were taken from a woman aged 18-30 years in good health. Both conserved end residues are part of each CDR3. The D gene is left open where the match is weak. Size is omitted from some rows. Given values are once, few, many or a class for expanded clones.

V gene	clone size	J gene	D gene	CDR3 protein	CDR3 DNA
TRBV12-3/TRBV12-4	few	TRBJ1-5	-	CASRPRASGSNQPQHF	TGTGCCAGCAGACCCAGGGCGTCGGGAAGCAATCAGCCCCAGCATTTT
TRBV12-3/TRBV12-4	many	TRBJ2-7	-	CASSFSNEQYF	TGTGCCAGCAGTTTTTCCAACGAGCAGTACTTC
TRBV7-8	-	TRBJ2-1	-	CASSLAWSSEQFF	TGTGCCAGCAGCTTAGCGTGGAGCTCTGAGCAGTTCTTC
TRBV20-1	-	TRBJ2-7	TRBD1	CSAREIGQGTSYEQYF	TGCAGTGCTAGGGAGATTGGACAGGGGACCTCCTACGAGCAGTACTTC
TRBV5-5	-	TRBJ2-7	-	CASSLGGSLNYEQYF	TGTGCCAGCAGCTTGGGAGGGTCCCTGAACTACGAGCAGTACTTC
TRBV28	few	TRBJ2-1	TRBD2	CASSSPTGLAGVGNEQFF	TGTGCCAGCAGTTCCCCAACGGGACTAGCGGGAGTGGGCAATGAGCAGTTCTTC
TRBV10-3	few	TRBJ2-7	-	CAISESRSGGYDGYF	TGTGCCATCAGTGAGTCGAGGTCCGGCGGTTATGATGGGTACTTC
TRBV20-1	few	TRBJ2-1	TRBD2	CSARPSGRNEQFF	TGCAGTGCTAGACCCAGCGGGAGGAATGAGCAGTTCTTC
TRBV12-3/TRBV12-4	-	TRBJ2-2	-	CASSFRSGELFF	TGTGCCAGCAGTTTCCGTTCGGGGGAGCTGTTTTTT
TRBV27	-	TRBJ2-3	-	CASSWRARDTQYF	TGTGCCAGCAGTTGGAGGGCCCGGGATACGCAGTATTTT
TRBV7-8	-	TRBJ2-3	TRBD2	CASSVPLTSGSVGDTQYF	TGTGCCAGCAGCGTCCCGCTGACTAGCGGGAGTGTAGGAGATACGCAGTATTTT
TRBV5-1	few	TRBJ1-2	-	CASSLAGQPRGYGYTF	TGCGCCAGCAGCTTGGCCGGACAGCCCCGGGGCTATGGCTACACCTTC
TRBV5-1	-	TRBJ2-3	-	CASSFSGGGESTDTQYF	TGCGCCAGCAGCTTCTCTGGCGGGGGCGAAAGCACAGATACGCAGTATTTT
TRBV12-3/TRBV12-4	-	TRBJ2-2	-	CASSFFENAGELFF	TGTGCCAGCAGTTTTTTCGAAAATGCCGGGGAGCTGTTTTTT
TRBV5-1	-	TRBJ2-3	-	CASSTGLGTQYF	TGCGCCAGCAGCACTGGCCTCGGGACGCAGTATTTT